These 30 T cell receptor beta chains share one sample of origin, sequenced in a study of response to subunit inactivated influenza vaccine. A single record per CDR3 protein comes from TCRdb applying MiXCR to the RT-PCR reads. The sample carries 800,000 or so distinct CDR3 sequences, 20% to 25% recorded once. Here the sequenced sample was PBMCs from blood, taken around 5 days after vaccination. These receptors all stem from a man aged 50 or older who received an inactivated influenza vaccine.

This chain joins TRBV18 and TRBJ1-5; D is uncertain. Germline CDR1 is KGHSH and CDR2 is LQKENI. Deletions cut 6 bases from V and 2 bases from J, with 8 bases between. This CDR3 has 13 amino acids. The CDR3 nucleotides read TGTGCCAGCTCTCCAACCCGCAATCAGCCCCAGCATTTT. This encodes CASSPTRNQPQHF.

The CDR3 is CASSLLGTSGLGGQFF. The CDR3 DNA reads TGTGCCAGCAGTTTATTAGGGACTAGCGGTTTAGGGGGGCAGTTCTTC. The chain links TRBV27 to TRBJ2-1; TRBD2 matches 11 bases. The junction had 11 bases not matched to a gene; V was cut back by 1 base and J by 12 bases. The CDR3 extends over 16 amino acids. The germline V gene has CDR1 MNHEY and CDR2 SMNVEV (reference sequence).

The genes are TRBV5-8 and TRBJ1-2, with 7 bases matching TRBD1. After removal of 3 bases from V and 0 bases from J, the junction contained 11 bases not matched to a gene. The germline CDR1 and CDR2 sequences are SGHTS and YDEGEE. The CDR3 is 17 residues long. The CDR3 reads CASSSRFPGTANYGYTF. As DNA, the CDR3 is TGTGCCAGCAGCTCCCGATTTCCCGGGACAGCTAACTATGGCTACACCTTC.

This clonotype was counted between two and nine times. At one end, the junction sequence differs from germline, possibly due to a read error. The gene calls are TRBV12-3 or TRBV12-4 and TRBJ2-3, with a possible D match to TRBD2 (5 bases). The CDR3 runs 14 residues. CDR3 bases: TGTGCCAGCAGATTAGCGCGCGGCACAGATACGCAGTATTTT. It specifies CASRLARGTDTQYF.

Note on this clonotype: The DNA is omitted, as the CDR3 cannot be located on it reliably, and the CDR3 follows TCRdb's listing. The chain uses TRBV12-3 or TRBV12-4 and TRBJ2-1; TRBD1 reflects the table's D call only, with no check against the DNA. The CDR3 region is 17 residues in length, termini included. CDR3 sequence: CASSFGAGGGPYNEQFF.

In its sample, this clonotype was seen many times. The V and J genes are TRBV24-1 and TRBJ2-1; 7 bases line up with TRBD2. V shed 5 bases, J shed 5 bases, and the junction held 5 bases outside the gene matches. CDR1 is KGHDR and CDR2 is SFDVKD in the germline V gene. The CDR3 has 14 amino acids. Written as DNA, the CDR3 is TGTGCCACCAGTGTATTGGGGGGGAACAATGAGCAGTTCTTC. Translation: CATSVLGGNNEQFF.

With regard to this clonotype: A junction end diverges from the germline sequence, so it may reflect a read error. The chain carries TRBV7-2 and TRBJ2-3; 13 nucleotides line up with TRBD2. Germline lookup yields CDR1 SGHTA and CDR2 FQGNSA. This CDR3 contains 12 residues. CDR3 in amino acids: CASRPLAGGLVF. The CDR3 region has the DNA TGTGCCAGCAGGCCACTAGCGGGAGGGCTCGTTTTT.

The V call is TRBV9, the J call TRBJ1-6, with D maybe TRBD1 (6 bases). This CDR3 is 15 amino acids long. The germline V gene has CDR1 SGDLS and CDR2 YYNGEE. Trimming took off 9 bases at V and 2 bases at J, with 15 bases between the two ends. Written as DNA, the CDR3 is TGTGCCAACGCAGGGGAAACGGCCTATAATTCACCCCTCCACTTT. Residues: CANAGETAYNSPLHF.

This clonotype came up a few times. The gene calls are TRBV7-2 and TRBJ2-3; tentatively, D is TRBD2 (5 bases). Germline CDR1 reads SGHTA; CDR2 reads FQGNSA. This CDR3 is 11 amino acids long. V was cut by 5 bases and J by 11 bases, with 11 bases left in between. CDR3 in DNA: TGTGCCAGCAGCCGAGCGGTATTGCAGTATTTT. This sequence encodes CASSRAVLQYF.

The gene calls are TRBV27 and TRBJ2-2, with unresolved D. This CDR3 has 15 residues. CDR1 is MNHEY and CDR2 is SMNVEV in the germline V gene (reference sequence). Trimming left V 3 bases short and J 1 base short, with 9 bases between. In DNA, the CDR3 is TGTGCCAGCAGTTTTAACACCCTGAACACCGGGGAGCTGTTTTTT. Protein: CASSFNTLNTGELFF.

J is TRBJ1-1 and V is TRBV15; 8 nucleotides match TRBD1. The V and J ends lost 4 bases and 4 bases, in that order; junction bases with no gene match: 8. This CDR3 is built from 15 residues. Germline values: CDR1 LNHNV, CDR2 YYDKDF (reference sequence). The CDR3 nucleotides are TGTGCCACCAGCATAGAAACAGGGGGGGTCACTGAAGCTTTCTTT. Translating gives CATSIETGGVTEAFF.

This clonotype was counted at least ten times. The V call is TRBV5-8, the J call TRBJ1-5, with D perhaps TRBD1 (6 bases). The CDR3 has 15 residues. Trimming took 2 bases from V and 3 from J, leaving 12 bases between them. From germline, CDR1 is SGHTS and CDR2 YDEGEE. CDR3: CASSFATGTNQPQHF. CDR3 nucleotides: TGTGCCAGCAGCTTTGCTACAGGGACCAATCAGCCCCAGCATTTT.

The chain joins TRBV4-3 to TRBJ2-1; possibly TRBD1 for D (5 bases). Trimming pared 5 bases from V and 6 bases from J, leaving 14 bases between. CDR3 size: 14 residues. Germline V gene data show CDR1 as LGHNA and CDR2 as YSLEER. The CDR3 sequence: CASSWTYSTNEQFF. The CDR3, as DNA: TGCGCCAGCAGCTGGACATATAGCACCAATGAGCAGTTCTTC.

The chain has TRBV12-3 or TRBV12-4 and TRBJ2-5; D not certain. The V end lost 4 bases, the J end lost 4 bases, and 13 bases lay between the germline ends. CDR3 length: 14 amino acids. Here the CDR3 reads CASSWPSRAETQYF. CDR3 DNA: TGTGCCAGCAGTTGGCCCTCCCGCGCAGAGACCCAGTACTTC.

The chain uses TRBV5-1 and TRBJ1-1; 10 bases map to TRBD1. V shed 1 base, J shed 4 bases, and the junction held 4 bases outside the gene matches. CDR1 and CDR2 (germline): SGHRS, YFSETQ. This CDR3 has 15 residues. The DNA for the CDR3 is TGCGCCAGCAGCTTGTCCTGGACAGGGGGCACTGAAGCTTTCTTT. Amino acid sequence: CASSLSWTGGTEAFF. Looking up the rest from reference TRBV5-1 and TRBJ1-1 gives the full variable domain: KAGVTQTPRYLIKTRGQQVTLSCSPISGHRSVSWYQQTPGQGLQFLFEYFSETQRNKGNFPGRFSGRQFSNSRSEMNVSTLELGDSALYLCASSLSWTGGTEAFFGQGTRLTVV.

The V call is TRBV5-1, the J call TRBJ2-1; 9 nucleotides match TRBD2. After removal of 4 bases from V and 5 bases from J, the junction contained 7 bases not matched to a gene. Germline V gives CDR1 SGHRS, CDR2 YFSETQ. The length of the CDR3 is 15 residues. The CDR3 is CASSLSGRVDNEQFF. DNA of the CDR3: TGCGCCAGCAGCCTTAGCGGGAGAGTCGACAATGAGCAGTTCTTC.

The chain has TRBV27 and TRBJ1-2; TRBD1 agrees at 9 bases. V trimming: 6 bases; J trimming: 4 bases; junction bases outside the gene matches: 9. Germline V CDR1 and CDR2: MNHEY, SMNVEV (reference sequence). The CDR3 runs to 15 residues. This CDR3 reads CASSQTRQGGYGYTF. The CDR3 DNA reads TGTGCCAGCAGCCAAACCAGACAGGGGGGCTATGGCTACACCTTC.

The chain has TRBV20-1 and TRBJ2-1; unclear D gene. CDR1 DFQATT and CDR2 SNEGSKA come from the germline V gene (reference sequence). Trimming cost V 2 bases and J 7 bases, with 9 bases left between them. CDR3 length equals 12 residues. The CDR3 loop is CSARRPLNEQFF. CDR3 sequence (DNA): TGCAGTGCTAGACGTCCCTTAAATGAGCAGTTCTTC.

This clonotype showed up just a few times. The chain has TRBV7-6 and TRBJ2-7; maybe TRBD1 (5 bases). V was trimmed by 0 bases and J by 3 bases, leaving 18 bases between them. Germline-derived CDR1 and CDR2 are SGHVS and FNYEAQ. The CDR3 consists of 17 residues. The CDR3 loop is CASSLALLGRLHYEQYF. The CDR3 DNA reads TGTGCCAGCAGCTTAGCGCTTCTGGGGCGGCTTCACTACGAGCAGTACTTC.

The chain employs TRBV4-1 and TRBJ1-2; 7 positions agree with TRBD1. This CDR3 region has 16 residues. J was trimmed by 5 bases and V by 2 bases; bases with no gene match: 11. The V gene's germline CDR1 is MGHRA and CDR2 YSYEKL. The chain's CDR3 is CASSQLQGSYFYGYTF. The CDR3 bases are TGCGCCAGCAGCCAACTACAGGGGTCGTATTTTTATGGCTACACCTTC.

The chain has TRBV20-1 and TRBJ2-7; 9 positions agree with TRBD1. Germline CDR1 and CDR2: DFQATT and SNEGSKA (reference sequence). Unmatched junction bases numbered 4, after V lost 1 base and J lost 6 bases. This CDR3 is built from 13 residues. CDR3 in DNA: TGCAGTGCTAGAGGGGGACAGGGTATCGAGCAGTACTTC. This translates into CSARGGQGIEQYF.

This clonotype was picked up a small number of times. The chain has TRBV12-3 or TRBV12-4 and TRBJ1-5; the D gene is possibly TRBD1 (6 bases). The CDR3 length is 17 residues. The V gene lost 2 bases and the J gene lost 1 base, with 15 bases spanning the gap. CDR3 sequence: CASSLWAGAQSNQPQHF. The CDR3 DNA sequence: TGTGCCAGCAGTTTATGGGCAGGGGCGCAGAGCAATCAGCCCCAGCATTTT.

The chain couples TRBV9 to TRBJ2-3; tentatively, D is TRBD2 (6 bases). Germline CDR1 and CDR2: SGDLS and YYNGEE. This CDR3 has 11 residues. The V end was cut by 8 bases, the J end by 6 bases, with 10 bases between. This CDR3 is CASTAGDTQYF. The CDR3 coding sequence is TGTGCCAGTACCGCGGGGGATACGCAGTATTTT. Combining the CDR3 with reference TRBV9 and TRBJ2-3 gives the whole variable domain DSGVTQTPKHLITATGQRVTLRCSPRSGDLSVYWYQQSLDQGLQFLIQYYNGEERAKGNILERFSAQQFPDLHSELNLSSLELGDSALYFCASTAGDTQYFGPGTRLTVL.

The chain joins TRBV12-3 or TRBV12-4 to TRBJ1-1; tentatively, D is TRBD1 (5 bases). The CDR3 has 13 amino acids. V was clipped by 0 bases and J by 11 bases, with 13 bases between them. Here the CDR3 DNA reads TGTGCCAGCAGTTTAGCATGGGGGGTTGGGGCTTTCTTT. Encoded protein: CASSLAWGVGAFF.

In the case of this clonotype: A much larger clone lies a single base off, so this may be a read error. The CDR3 protein is CASSPRTSGPYNKQFF. The CDR3 coding sequence is TGTGCCAGCAGCCCCCGGACTAGCGGACCCTACAATAAGCAGTTCTTC. This chain connects TRBV7-6 to TRBJ2-1, with 10 nucleotides matching TRBD2. The CDR3 is 16 residues long. Germline V gene lookup returns CDR1 SGHVS and CDR2 FNYEAQ.

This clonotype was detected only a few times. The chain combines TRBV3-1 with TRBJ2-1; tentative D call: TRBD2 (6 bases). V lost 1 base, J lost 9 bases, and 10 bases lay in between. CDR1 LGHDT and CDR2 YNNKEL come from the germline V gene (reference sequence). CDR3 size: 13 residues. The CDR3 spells CASSQGGLGEQFF. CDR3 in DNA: TGTGCCAGCAGCCAAGGGGGACTCGGTGAGCAGTTCTTC.

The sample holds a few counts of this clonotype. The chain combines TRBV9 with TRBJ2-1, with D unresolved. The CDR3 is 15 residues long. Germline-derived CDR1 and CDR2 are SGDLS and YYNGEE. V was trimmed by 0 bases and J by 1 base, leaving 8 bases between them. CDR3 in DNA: TGTGCCAGCAGCGTAGACGGATTTTCCTACAATGAGCAGTTCTTC. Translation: CASSVDGFSYNEQFF.

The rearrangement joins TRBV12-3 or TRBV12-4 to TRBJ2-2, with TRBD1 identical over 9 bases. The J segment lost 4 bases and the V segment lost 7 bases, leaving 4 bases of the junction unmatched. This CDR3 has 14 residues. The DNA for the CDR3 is TGTGCCAGCACTGGGACAGGGACCACCGGGGAGCTGTTTTTT. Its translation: CASTGTGTTGELFF.

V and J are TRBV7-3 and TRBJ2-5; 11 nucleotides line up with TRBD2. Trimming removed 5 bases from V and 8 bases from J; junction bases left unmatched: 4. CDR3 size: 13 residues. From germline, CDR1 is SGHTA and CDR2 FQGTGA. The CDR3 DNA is TGTGCCAGCAGCGAAGGGACTAGCGGAACCCAGTACTTC. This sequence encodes CASSEGTSGTQYF.

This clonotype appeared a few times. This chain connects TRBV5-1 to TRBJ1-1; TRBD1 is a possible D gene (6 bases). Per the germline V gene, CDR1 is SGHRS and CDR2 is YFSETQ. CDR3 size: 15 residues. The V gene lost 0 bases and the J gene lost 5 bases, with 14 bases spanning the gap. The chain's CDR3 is CASSLDRVPVTEAFF. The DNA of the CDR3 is TGCGCCAGCAGCTTGGACAGGGTCCCTGTGACTGAAGCTTTCTTT.